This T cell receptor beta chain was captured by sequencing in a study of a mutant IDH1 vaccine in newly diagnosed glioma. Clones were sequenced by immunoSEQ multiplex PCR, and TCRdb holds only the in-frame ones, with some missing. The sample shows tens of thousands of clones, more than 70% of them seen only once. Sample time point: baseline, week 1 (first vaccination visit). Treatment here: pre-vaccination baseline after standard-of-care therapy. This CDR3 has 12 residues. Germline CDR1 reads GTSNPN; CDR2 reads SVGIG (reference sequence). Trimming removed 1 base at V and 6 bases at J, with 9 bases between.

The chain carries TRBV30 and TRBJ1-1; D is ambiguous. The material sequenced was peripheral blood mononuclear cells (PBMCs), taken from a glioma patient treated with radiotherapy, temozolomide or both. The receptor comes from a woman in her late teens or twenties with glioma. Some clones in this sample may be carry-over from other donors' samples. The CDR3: CAWSGAHPEAFF. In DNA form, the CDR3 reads TGTGCCTGGAGTGGAGCGCACCCTGAAGCTTTCTTT.